This TCR beta chain was obtained from a study of blood T cell repertoires in COVID-19. Trimming took off 9 bases at V and 4 bases at J, with 12 bases between the two ends. Germline CDR1 and CDR2: SEHNR and FQNEAQ (reference sequence). This CDR3 has 13 residues. As originally analysed: Reference gene primer amplification in the assay estimated nucleated cell counts. TCRdb's copy holds only in-frame clones and misses some; the assay was immunoSEQ multiplex PCR. The V and J calls and clone size come from that table; D and trimming were worked out from the DNA. The sample consists of approximately 150,000 clones, about 84% of them appearing once.

Sequenced: peripheral blood. The origin of this receptor is a woman between 50 and 59 years old with acute or convalescent COVID-19. V is TRBV7-9 and J is TRBJ1-4; D might be TRBD1 (5 bases). The CDR3 bases are TGTGCCAGTGCGGGACTGAATAATGAAAAACTGTTTTTT. Translation: CASAGLNNEKLFF.